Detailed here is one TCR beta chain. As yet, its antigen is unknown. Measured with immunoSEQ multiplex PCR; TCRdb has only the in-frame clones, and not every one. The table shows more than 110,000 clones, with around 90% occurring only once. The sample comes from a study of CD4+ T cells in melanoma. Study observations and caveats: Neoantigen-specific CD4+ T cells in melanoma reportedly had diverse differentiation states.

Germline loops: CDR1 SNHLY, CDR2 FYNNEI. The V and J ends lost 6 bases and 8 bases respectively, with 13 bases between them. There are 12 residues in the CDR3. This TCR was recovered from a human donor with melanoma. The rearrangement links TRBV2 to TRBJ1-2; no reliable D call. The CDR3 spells CASRRRTGGYTF. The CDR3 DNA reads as TGTGCCAGCAGGCGCCGGACTGGGGGCTACACCTTC.